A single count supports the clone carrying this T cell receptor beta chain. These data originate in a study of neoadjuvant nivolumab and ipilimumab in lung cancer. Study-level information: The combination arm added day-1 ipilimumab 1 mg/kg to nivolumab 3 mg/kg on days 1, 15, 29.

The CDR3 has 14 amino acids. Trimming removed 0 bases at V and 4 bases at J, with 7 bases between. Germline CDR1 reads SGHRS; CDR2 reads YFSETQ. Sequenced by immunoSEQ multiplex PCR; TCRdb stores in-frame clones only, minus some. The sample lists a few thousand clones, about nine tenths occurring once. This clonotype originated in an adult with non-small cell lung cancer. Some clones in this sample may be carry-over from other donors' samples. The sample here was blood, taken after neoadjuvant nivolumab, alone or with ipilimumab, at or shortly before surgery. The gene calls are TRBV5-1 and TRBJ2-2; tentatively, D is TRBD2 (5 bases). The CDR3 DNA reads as TGCGCCAGCAGCTTGGACGGGGTCACCGGGGAGCTGTTTTTT. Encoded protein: CASSLDGVTGELFF.